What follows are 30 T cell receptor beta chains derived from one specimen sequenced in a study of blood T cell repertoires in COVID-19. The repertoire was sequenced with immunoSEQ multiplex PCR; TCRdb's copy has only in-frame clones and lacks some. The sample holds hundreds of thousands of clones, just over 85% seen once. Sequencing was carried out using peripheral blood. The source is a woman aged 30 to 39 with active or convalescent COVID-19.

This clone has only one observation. The CDR3: CASSGRRQGDNEQFF. The CDR3 coding sequence is TGTGCCAGTAGTGGCCGGCGACAGGGGGACAATGAGCAGTTCTTC. The chain couples TRBV19 to TRBJ2-1; 9 positions match TRBD1. The CDR3 spans 15 residues. The germline V gene encodes CDR1 LNHDA and CDR2 SQIVND (reference sequence). Germline trimming cut 5 bases from V and 5 bases from J; bases unmatched to any gene: 7.

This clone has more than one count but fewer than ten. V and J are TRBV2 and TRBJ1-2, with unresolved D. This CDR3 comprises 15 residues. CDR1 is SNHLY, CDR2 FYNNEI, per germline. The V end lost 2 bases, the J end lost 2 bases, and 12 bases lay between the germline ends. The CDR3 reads CASSEYNSGNYGYTF. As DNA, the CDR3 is TGTGCCAGCAGTGAATATAATTCAGGAAACTATGGCTACACCTTC. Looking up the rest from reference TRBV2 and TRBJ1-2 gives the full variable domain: EPEVTQTPSHQVTQMGQEVILRCVPISNHLYFYWYRQILGQKVEFLVSFYNNEISEKSEIFDDQFSVERPDGSNFTLKIRSTKLEDSAMYFCASSEYNSGNYGYTFGSGTRLTVV.

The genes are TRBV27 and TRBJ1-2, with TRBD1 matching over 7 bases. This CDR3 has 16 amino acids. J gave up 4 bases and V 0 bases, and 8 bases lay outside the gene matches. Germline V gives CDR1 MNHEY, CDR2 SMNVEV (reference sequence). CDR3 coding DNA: TGTGCCAGCAGTTTATCGTACGACAGGGAGATCTATGGCTACACCTTC. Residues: CASSLSYDREIYGYTF.

The CDR3 protein is CASSKFSGGSPLHF. The CDR3 DNA reads as TGTGCCAGCAGCAAATTTAGCGGGGGTTCACCCCTCCACTTT. The genes are TRBV21-1 and TRBJ1-6. TRBV21-1 is classified as a pseudogene. The CDR3 runs to 14 residues.

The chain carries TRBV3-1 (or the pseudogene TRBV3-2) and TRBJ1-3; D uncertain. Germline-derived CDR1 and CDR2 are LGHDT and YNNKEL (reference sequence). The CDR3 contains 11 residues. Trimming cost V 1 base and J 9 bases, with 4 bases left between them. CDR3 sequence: CASSQAGTIYF. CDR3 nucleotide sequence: TGTGCCAGCAGCCAAGCGGGCACCATATATTTT.

The CDR3 region is CASRFVGTDTQYF. The CDR3 DNA reads TGTGCCAGCAGGTTCGTCGGCACAGATACGCAGTATTTT. The rearrangement links TRBV2 to TRBJ2-3; D unresolved. Looked up from germline, CDR1 is SNHLY and CDR2 is FYNNEI. Trimming pared 6 bases from V and 1 base from J, leaving 8 bases between. CDR3 length: 13 residues.

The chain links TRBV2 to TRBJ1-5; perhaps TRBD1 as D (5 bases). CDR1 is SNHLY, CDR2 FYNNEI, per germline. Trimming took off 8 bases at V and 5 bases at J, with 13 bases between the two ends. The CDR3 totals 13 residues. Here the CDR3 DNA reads TGTGCCAGCGGGGGGGTGGGCGATCAGCCCCAGCATTTT. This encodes CASGGVGDQPQHF.

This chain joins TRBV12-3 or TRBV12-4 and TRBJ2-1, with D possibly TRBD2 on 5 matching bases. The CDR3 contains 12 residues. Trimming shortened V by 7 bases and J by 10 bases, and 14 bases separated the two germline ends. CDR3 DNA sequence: TGTGCCAGCATCGAGGGAGTTAACGAGCAGTTCTTC. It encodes CASIEGVNEQFF.

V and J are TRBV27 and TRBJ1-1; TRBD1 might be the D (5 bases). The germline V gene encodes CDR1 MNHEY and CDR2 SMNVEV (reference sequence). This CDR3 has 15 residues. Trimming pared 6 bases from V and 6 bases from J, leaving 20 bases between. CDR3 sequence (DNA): TGTGCCAGCAGAGCCCTAGGACGGGGGGAGTCTGAAGCTTTCTTT. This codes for CASRALGRGESEAFF.

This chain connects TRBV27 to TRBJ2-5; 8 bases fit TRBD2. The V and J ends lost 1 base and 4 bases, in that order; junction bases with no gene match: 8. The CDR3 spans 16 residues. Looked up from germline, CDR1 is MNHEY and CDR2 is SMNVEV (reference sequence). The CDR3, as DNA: TGTGCCAGCAGTTTATTTACGGGGGGGCTCAGAGAGACCCAGTACTTC. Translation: CASSLFTGGLRETQYF.

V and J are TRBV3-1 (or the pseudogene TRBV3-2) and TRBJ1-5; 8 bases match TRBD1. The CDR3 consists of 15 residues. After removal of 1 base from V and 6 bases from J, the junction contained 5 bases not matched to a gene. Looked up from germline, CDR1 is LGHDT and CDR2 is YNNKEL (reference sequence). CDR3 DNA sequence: TGTGCCAGCAGCCAAGGACAGGGGATAACTCAGCCCCAGCATTTT. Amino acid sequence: CASSQGQGITQPQHF.

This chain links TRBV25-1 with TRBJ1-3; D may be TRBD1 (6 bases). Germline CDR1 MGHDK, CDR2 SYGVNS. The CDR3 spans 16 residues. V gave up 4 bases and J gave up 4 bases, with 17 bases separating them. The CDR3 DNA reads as TGTGCCAGCAGTGCCACAGGGAGTTTTGAAGGAAACACCATATATTTT. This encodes CASSATGSFEGNTIYF.

This chain's CDR3 is CASSQDRGRGTSYFDEQFF. Written as DNA, the CDR3 is TGTGCCAGCAGCCAGGACAGGGGGCGAGGGACTAGCTATTTCGATGAGCAGTTCTTC. V and J are TRBV7-8 and TRBJ2-1; TRBD1 aligns across 11 bases. With V trimmed by 5 bases and J by 8 bases, 20 bases remained unmatched. Per the germline V gene, CDR1 is SGHVS and CDR2 is FQNEAQ. This CDR3 is built from 19 residues.

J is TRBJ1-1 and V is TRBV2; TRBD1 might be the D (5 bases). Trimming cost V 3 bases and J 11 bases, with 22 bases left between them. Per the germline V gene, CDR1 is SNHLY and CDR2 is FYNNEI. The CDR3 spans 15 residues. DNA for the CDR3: TGTGCCAGCAGTGAGGGCGCAGGGCCCTATGTGGGGGCTTTCTTT. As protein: CASSEGAGPYVGAFF. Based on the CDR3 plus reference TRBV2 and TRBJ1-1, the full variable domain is EPEVTQTPSHQVTQMGQEVILRCVPISNHLYFYWYRQILGQKVEFLVSFYNNEISEKSEIFDDQFSVERPDGSNFTLKIRSTKLEDSAMYFCASSEGAGPYVGAFFGQGTRLTVV.

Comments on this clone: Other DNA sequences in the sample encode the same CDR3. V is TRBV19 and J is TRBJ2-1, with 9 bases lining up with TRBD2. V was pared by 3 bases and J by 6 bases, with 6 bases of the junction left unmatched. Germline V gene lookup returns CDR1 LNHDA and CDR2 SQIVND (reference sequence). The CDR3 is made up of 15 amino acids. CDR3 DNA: TGTGCCAGTAGTATCGGTCTAGCGGGACTCAATGAGCAGTTCTTC. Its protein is CASSIGLAGLNEQFF. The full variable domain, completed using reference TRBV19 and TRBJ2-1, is DGGITQSPKYLFRKEGQNVTLSCEQNLNHDAMYWYRQDPGQGLRLIYYSQIVNDFQKGDIAEGYSVSREKKESFPLTVTSAQKNPTAFYLCASSIGLAGLNEQFFGPGTRLTVL.

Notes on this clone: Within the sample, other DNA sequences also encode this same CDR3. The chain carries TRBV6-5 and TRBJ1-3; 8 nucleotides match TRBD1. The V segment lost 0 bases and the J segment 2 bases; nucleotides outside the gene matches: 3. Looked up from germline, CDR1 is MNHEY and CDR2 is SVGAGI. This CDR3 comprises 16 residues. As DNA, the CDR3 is TGTGCCAGCAGTTACTCGCAGGGGGCGACTGGAAACACCATATATTTT. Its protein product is CASSYSQGATGNTIYF.

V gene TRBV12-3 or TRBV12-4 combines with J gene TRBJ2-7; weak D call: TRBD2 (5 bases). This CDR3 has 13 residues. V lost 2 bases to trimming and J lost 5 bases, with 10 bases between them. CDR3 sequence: CASSLRGKDEQYF. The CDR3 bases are TGTGCCAGCAGTTTAAGAGGGAAAGACGAGCAGTACTTC.

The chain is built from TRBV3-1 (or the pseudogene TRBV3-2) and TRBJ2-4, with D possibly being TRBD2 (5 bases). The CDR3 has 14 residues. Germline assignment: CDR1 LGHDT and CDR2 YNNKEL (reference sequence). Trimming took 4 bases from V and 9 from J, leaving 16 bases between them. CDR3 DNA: TGTGCCAGCAGCCCCCGGGATAGGGTGGCCATTCAGTACTTC. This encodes CASSPRDRVAIQYF.

CDR3 residues: CASSQDRGNTIYF. CDR3 sequence (DNA): TGCGCCAGCAGCCAGGACAGGGGAAACACCATATATTTT. This chain links TRBV5-1 with TRBJ1-3; 7 positions agree with TRBD1. The CDR3 contains 13 residues. After removal of 4 bases from V and 4 bases from J, the junction contained 2 bases not matched to a gene. CDR1 and CDR2 from the germline V gene are SGHRS and YFSETQ.

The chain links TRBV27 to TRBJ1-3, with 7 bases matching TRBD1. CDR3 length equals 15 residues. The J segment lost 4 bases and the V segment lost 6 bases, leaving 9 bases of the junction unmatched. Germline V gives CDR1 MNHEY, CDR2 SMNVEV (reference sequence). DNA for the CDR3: TGTGCCAGCAGGCCGACAGGGCCCTCAGGAAACACCATATATTTT. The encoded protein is CASRPTGPSGNTIYF.

CDR3 region: CASRLVPGNTEAFF. As DNA, the CDR3 is TGTGCCAGTCGTCTAGTTCCGGGGAACACTGAAGCTTTCTTT. The chain couples TRBV19 to TRBJ1-1, with unresolved D. This CDR3 contains 14 residues. CDR1 and CDR2 (germline): LNHDA, SQIVND (reference sequence). Trimming shortened V by 8 bases and J by 1 base, and 14 bases separated the two germline ends.

CDR3 protein: CASSYLLALTEEQYF. CDR3 bases: TGTGCCAGCAGTTATCTACTAGCTCTTACAGAAGAGCAGTACTTC. The chain has TRBV2 and TRBJ2-7; tentative D call: TRBD2 (6 bases). The CDR3 covers 15 residues. The germline V gene has CDR1 SNHLY and CDR2 FYNNEI. The ends were cut back, 5 bases at V and 7 bases at J, with 21 bases in the middle.

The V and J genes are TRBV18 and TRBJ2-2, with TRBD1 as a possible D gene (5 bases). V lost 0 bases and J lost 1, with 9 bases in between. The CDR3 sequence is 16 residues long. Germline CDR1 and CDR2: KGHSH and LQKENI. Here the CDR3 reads CASSPPGHLNTGELFF. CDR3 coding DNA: TGTGCCAGCTCACCACCGGGGCACCTGAACACCGGGGAGCTGTTTTTT. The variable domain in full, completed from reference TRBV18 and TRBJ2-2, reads NAGVMQNPRHLVRRRGQEARLRCSPMKGHSHVYWYRQLPEEGLKFMVYLQKENIIDESGMPKERFSAEFPKEGPSILRIQQVVRGDSAAYFCASSPPGHLNTGELFFGEGSRLTVL.

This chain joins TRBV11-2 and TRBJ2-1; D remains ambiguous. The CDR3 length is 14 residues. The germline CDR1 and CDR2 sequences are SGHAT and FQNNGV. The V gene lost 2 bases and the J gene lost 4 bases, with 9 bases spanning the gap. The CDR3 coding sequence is TGTGCCAGCAGCTTACCCACACAGTACAATGAGCAGTTCTTC. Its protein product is CASSLPTQYNEQFF.

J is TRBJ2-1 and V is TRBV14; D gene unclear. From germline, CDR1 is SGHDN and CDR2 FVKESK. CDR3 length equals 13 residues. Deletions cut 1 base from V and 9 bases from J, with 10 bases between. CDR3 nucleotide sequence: TGTGCCAGCAGCCAAGTAAGAGGTTCTGAGCAGTTCTTC. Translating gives CASSQVRGSEQFF.

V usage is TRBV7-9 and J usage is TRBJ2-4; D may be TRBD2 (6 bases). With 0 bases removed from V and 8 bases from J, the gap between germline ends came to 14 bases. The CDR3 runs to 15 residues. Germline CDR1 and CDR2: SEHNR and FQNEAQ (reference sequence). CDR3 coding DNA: TGTGCCAGCAGCTTAGCGGGAGGCCCTCGTGACATTCAGTACTTC. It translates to CASSLAGGPRDIQYF.

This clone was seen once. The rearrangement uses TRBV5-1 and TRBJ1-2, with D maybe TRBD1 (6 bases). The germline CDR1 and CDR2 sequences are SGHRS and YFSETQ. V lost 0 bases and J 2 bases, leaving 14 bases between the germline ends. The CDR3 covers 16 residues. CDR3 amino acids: CASSLGQGRGNYGYTF. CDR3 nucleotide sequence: TGCGCCAGCAGCTTGGGCCAGGGGAGGGGGAACTATGGCTACACCTTC.

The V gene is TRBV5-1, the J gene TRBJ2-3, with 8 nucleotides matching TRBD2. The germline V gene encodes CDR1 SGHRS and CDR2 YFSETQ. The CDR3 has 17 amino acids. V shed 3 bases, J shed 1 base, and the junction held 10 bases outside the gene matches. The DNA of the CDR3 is TGCGCCAGCAGCTCCGGGCGCACGACTAGCGGCACAGATACGCAGTATTTT. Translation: CASSSGRTTSGTDTQYF.

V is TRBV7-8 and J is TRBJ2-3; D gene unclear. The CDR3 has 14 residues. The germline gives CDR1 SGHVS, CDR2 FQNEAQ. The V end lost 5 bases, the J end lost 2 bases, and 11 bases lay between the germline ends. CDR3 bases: TGTGCCAGCAGCCCCACGGGTCCCACAGATACGCAGTATTTT. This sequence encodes CASSPTGPTDTQYF.

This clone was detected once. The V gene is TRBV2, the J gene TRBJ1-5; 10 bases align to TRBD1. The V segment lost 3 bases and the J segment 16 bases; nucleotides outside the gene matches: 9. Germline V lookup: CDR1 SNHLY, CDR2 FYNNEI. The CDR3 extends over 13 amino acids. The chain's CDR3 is CASSENGQGDRHF. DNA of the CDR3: TGTGCCAGCAGTGAGAATGGACAGGGGGATCGACATTTT.